This T cell receptor beta chain was captured in a study of CD8 T cells in ankylosing spondylitis. Whole-study results and caveats: Peripheral blood samples showed relatively rare disease-linked clones, and these clones were CD8+. Significantly higher representation of disease-linked clones was reported for matched ankylosing spondylitis synovial fluid. A motif in TCR beta, a set of roughly eight highly homologous variants, appeared characteristic of ankylosing spondylitis blood. In the blood and synovial fluid of reactive arthritis, some motif variants had been previously reported.

The V end lost 5 bases, the J end lost 8 bases, and 12 bases lay between the germline ends. This CDR3 contains 12 residues. Germline V gene lookup returns CDR1 SEHNR and CDR2 FQNEAQ (reference sequence). This clonotype was found a few times. Its matching antigen is unknown. Each TCR beta library was made by quantitative 5'-RACE that incorporated molecular barcodes. TCRdb re-derived calls from the 5' RACE reads in MiXCR, one entry per CDR3 protein. The sample yields 700,000 or so distinct CDR3 sequences, roughly 20% seen once. Material for sequencing was blood, either unsorted or a sorted T cell fraction (not recorded which). The sequence came from a male donor with ankylosing spondylitis. The V call is TRBV7-9, the J call TRBJ1-2; tentative D call: TRBD1 (5 bases). CDR3 coding DNA: TGTGCCAGCAGCCGGGACTCCCGGGGCTACACCTTC. Its translation is CASSRDSRGYTF.